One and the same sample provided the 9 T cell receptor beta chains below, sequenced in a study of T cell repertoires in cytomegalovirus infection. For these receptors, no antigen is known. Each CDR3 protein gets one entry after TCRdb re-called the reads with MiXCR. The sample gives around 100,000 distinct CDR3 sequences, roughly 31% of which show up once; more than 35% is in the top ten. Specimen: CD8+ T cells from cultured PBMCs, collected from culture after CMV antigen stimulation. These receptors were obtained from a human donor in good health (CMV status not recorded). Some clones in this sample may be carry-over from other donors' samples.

CDR3 loop: CASSGGGVGYEQYF. CDR3 in DNA: TGTGCCAGCAGCGGAGGAGGGGTCGGGTACGAGCAGTACTTC. The V and J genes are TRBV9 and TRBJ2-7; the D gene is possibly TRBD2 (6 bases). Germline lookup yields CDR1 SGDLS and CDR2 YYNGEE. The CDR3 covers 14 residues. V was shortened by 3 bases and J by 4 bases, with 14 bases between the two germline ends.

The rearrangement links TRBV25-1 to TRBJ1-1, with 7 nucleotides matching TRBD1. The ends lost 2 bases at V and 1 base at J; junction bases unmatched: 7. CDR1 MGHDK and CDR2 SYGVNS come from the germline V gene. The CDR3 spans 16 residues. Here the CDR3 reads CASSEGQTGRNTEAFF. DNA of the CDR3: TGTGCCAGCAGTGAAGGGCAGACAGGGAGGAACACTGAAGCTTTCTTT. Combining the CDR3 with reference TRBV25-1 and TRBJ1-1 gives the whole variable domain EADIYQTPRYLVIGTGKKITLECSQTMGHDKMYWYQQDPGMELHLIHYSYGVNSTEKGDLSSESTVSRIRTEHFPLTLESARPSHTSQYLCASSEGQTGRNTEAFFGQGTRLTVV.

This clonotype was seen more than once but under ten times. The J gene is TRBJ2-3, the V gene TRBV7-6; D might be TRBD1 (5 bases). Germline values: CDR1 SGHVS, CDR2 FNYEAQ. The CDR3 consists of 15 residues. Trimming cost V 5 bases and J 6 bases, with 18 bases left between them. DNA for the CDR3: TGTGCCAGCAGCCCGGGTTGGGGCCCAAGGGATACGCAGTATTTT. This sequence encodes CASSPGWGPRDTQYF.

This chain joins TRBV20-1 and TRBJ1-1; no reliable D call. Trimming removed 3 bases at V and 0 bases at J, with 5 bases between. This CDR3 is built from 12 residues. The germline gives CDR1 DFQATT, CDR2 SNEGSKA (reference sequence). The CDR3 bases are TGCAGTGCTAGTAAGTTGAACACTGAAGCTTTCTTT. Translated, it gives CSASKLNTEAFF.

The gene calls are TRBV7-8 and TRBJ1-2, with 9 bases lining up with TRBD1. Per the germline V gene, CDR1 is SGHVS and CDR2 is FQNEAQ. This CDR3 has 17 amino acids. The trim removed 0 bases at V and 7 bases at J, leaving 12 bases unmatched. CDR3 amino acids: CASSLAVSRQGEGGYTF. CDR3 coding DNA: TGTGCCAGCAGCTTAGCGGTCTCGAGACAGGGGGAAGGTGGCTACACCTTC.

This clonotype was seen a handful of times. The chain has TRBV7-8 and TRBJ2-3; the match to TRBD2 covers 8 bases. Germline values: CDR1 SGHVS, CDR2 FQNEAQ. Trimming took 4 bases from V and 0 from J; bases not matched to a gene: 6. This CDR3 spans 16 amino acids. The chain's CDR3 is CASSSPTSGSTDTQYF. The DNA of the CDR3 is TGTGCCAGCAGCTCCCCTACTAGCGGCAGCACAGATACGCAGTATTTT.

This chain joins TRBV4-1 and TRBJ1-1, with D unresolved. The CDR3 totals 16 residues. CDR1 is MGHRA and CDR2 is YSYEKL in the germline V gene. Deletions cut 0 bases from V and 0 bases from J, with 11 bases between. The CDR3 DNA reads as TGCGCCAGCAGCCAAGACCGGCTTGAAATGAACACTGAAGCTTTCTTT. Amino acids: CASSQDRLEMNTEAFF.

The CDR3 DNA is TGTGCCAGCACCCGGACAGCCTTGAACACTGAAGCTTTCTTT. Its protein is CASTRTALNTEAFF. The chain is built from TRBV7-2 and TRBJ1-1, with a tentative D call TRBD1 (6 bases). There are 14 residues in the CDR3. Germline V gene sequence: CDR1 SGHTA, CDR2 FQGNSA. Trimming shortened V by 7 bases and J by 0 bases, and 12 bases separated the two germline ends.

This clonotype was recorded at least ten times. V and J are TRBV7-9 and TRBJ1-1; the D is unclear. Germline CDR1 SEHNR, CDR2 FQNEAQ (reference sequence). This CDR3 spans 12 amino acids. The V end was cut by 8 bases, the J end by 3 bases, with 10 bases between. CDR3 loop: CASGDGHTEAFF. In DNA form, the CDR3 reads TGTGCCAGCGGCGATGGGCACACTGAAGCTTTCTTT.